This T cell receptor beta chain was identified in a study of human T cells and chemical hapten exposure. Study details: Each patch test put 0.01% DPC on the upper back, and results were read at 6 days.

This clonotype was detected only a few times. Its antigen is undetermined. The germline V and J ends were trimmed by 1 base and 5 bases, with 8 bases remaining between them. The CDR3 length is 14 residues. Germline V CDR1 and CDR2: SGHDN, FVKESK. Time point in this sample: pre-sensitization, week 0. As for treatment: therapeutic diphenylcyclopropenone sensitization with weekly scalp DPC. Study findings and constraints: TCRs exceeding a frequency of 1 in 1000 stayed unchanged under DPC sensitization. Clustering by CDR3 similarity yielded significantly more large clusters from expanded TCRs than controls.

TCRdb ran MiXCR on the RACE reads and lists one entry per CDR3 protein. The top ten clones hold about 4% of a sample with roughly 64,000 distinct CDR3 sequences, over 9% of them seen once. The rearrangement uses TRBV14 and TRBJ1-4; D call uncertain. The TCR comes from a woman in her thirties or forties with alopecia areata. Some clones in this sample may be carry-over from other donors' samples. The sample was whole blood, taken in connection with sensitization to the hapten diphenylcyclopropenone (DPC). For the CDR3, the DNA is TGTGCCAGCAGCCAAGGGACGGGCAATGAAAAACTGTTTTTT. Translating it yields CASSQGTGNEKLFF.